This T cell receptor (beta chain) derives from a study of regulatory T cells in long-lasting Graves disease. The time point denotes: newly diagnosed GD, antithyroid drugs for less than 3 months. Making the TCR library involved RNA that had been extracted from PBMCs. Patients all came to the study from an endocrinology department in Xi'an, China. This CDR3 has 17 residues. Germline lookup yields CDR1 MNHGY and CDR2 SAAAGT. The V end was cut by 7 bases, the J end by 1 base, with 17 bases between. iRepertoire HTBI primers and Arm-PCR of CDR3 regions built TCR beta libraries. TCRdb called the multiplex PCR reads again in MiXCR, with one record for every CDR3 protein. The sample contains approximately 560,000 distinct CDR3 sequences, more than 15% of which appear only once. This sample was also put to use in a study of T cells in Graves' hyperthyroidism and ophthalmopathy. That study adds: Hyperthyroidism of Graves' type that showed no ophthalmopathy progression within 18 months was stable. Initially, a first-round RT-PCR of the TCR CDR3 employed the HTBI primer set. Before onset, by a median of approximately 6.8 months, the model predicted ophthalmopathy.

The genes are TRBV6-8 and TRBJ1-6, with D possibly TRBD1 on 5 matching bases. The source material was peripheral blood mononuclear cells (PBMCs), sampled at new diagnosis, from a patient treated with antithyroid drugs. The TCR sequence derives from a man aged 18-30 years with Graves disease. The CDR3 nucleotides read TGTGCCAGCACCTACGGGTCGCGGGGGTCCTATAATTCACCCCTCCACTTT. This gives the protein CASTYGSRGSYNSPLHF.